Shown below are 14 T cell receptor beta chains from a single sample sequenced in a study of spatial heterogeneity in lung cancer. The time point denotes: blood at routine non-recurrence follow-up after resection. Using its own MiXCR run on the 5' RACE reads, TCRdb lists one record per CDR3 protein. The repertoire holds roughly 110,000 distinct CDR3 sequences, under 14% seen once, with around 24% in the top ten. The specimen was PBMCs, collected at follow-up. These receptors all come from a female donor with early-stage non-small cell lung cancer.

This clonotype was seen repeatedly, ten times or more. The V and J genes are TRBV7-9 and TRBJ2-5; 8 nucleotides line up with TRBD1. The CDR3 totals 16 residues. Germline V gene data show CDR1 as SEHNR and CDR2 as FQNEAQ (reference sequence). With V trimmed by 3 bases and J by 5 bases, 11 bases remained unmatched. The CDR3 DNA is TGTGCCAGCAGCTTTGGCTCAACAGGGGGTCAGGAGACCCAGTACTTC. The encoded protein is CASSFGSTGGQETQYF. Full variable domain (outside the CDR3, taken from reference TRBV7-9 and TRBJ2-5): DTGVSQNPRHKITKRGQNVTFRCDPISEHNRLYWYRQTLGQGPEFLTYFQNEAQLEKSRLLSDRFSAERPKGSFSTLEIQRTEQGDSAMYLCASSFGSTGGQETQYFGPGTRLLVL.

This clonotype was seen more than once but under ten times. The V call is TRBV4-2, the J call TRBJ1-4, with unresolved D. The CDR3 is made up of 14 amino acids. Germline V CDR1 and CDR2: LGHNA, YNFKEQ. V gave up 4 bases and J gave up 7 bases, with 13 bases separating them. DNA of the CDR3: TGTGCCAGCAGCCCGGATCTGAAGGGTGAAAAACTGTTTTTT. It is translated as CASSPDLKGEKLFF.

This clonotype was picked up many times. The CDR3 region has the DNA TGTGCCAGCAGCGAGGCGCGGGAGGGTATCAATGAGCAGTTCTTC. The encoded protein is CASSEAREGINEQFF. This chain joins TRBV9 and TRBJ2-1, with 9 bases lining up with TRBD2. After removal of 3 bases from V and 6 bases from J, the junction contained 7 bases not matched to a gene. CDR3 size: 15 residues. Germline CDR1 is SGDLS and CDR2 is YYNGEE. Full variable domain (remainder filled in from reference TRBV9 and TRBJ2-1): DSGVTQTPKHLITATGQRVTLRCSPRSGDLSVYWYQQSLDQGLQFLIQYYNGEERAKGNILERFSAQQFPDLHSELNLSSLELGDSALYFCASSEAREGINEQFFGPGTRLTVL.

This chain connects TRBV27 to TRBJ2-3, with D perhaps matching TRBD1 or TRBD2 (5 bases each). The CDR3 is 15 amino acids. Germline loops: CDR1 MNHEY, CDR2 SMNVEV (reference sequence). V lost 1 base and J lost 1, with 9 bases in between. CDR3 bases: TGTGCCAGCAGTTTATGGGGGATAGGCACAGATACGCAGTATTTT. Protein product: CASSLWGIGTDTQYF.

This clonotype was recorded many times. This sequence joins TRBV18 and TRBJ1-5; D is ambiguous. The CDR3 totals 13 residues. Trimming removed 3 bases from V and 6 bases from J, with 9 bases in between. CDR1 is KGHSH and CDR2 is LQKENI in the germline V gene. DNA for the CDR3: TGTGCCAGCTCACCGGGCGACCGTCAGCCCCAGCATTTT. Protein product: CASSPGDRQPQHF.

The V call is TRBV2, the J call TRBJ2-5; D remains ambiguous. Germline V lookup: CDR1 SNHLY, CDR2 FYNNEI. V lost 3 bases to trimming and J lost 5 bases, with 7 bases between them. The CDR3 spans 12 residues. The DNA for the CDR3 is TGTGCCAGCAGTGACGCTTGGGAGACCCAGTACTTC. Protein sequence: CASSDAWETQYF.

This clonotype was observed a handful of times. The chain has TRBV28 and TRBJ2-5; a weak D match, TRBD1 (6 bases). Germline values: CDR1 MDHEN, CDR2 SYDVKM. V shed 6 bases and J shed 3 bases, with 17 bases lying between them. The CDR3 is 15 amino acids. The CDR3 sequence: CASSSQGAEEETQYF. In nucleotides, the CDR3 is TGTGCCAGCAGCTCACAGGGTGCGGAGGAAGAGACCCAGTACTTC.

The chain carries TRBV12-5 and TRBJ1-5; maybe TRBD1 (5 bases). The V end lost 6 bases, the J end lost 7 bases, and 13 bases lay between the germline ends. The CDR3 covers 13 residues. Looked up from germline, CDR1 is LGHNT and CDR2 is FRNRAP. This CDR3 is CASGPWGDQPQHF. CDR3 DNA sequence: TGTGCTAGTGGCCCTTGGGGCGACCAGCCCCAGCATTTT.

This rearrangement joins TRBV5-1 to TRBJ1-1, with D uncertain. The CDR3 contains 13 residues. Trimming removed 2 bases from V and 4 bases from J, with 9 bases in between. The V gene's germline CDR1 is SGHRS and CDR2 YFSETQ. CDR3: CASSFTGPTEAFF. The CDR3 DNA reads as TGCGCCAGCAGCTTTACGGGTCCCACTGAAGCTTTCTTT.

The rearrangement uses TRBV24-1 and TRBJ2-2, with a weak D call TRBD1 (5 bases). CDR1 is KGHDR, CDR2 SFDVKD, per germline. The CDR3 totals 16 residues. V was pared by 5 bases and J by 1 base, with 13 bases between. Here the CDR3 reads CATSGILQENTGELFF. For the CDR3, the DNA is TGTGCCACCAGTGGGATACTACAGGAGAACACCGGGGAGCTGTTTTTT.

This chain connects TRBV30 to TRBJ1-6; D gene uncertain. With 3 bases removed from V and 8 bases from J, the gap between germline ends came to 8 bases. Germline V lookup: CDR1 GTSNPN, CDR2 SVGIG (reference sequence). This CDR3 has 12 amino acids. The CDR3: CAWSIGYSPLHF. CDR3 in DNA: TGTGCCTGGAGCATCGGCTATTCACCCCTCCACTTT.

This clonotype was picked up a small number of times. This chain connects TRBV9 to TRBJ2-1; D perhaps matches TRBD1 (6 bases). CDR1 is SGDLS, CDR2 YYNGEE, per germline. This CDR3 contains 16 residues. Trimming pared 3 bases from V and 1 base from J, leaving 14 bases between. The CDR3 bases are TGTGCCAGCAGCGCCGCTCAGGGGCGGTCCTACAATGAGCAGTTCTTC. Amino acid sequence: CASSAAQGRSYNEQFF.

This clonotype has more than one count but fewer than ten. The chain is built from TRBV7-2 and TRBJ2-3, with 8 bases matching TRBD2. With V trimmed by 6 bases and J by 14 bases, 7 bases remained unmatched. The length of the CDR3 is 11 residues. The V gene's germline CDR1 is SGHTA and CDR2 FQGNSA. CDR3 nucleotides: TGTGCCAGCAGTGGACTAGCCAATCTGTATTTT. Translation: CASSGLANLYF. The variable domain in full, with the rest retrieved from reference TRBV7-2 and TRBJ2-3, is GAGVSQSPSNKVTEKGKDVELRCDPISGHTALYWYRQSLGQGLEFLIYFQGNSAPDKSGLPSDRFSAERTGGSVSTLTIQRTQQEDSAVYLCASSGLANLYFGPGTRLTVL.

This chain uses TRBV2 with TRBJ2-3; the match to TRBD2 covers 8 bases. The CDR3 loop spans 13 amino acids. Trimming took 6 bases from V and 5 from J; bases not matched to a gene: 4. Germline-derived CDR1 and CDR2 are SNHLY and FYNNEI. The CDR3: CASSGLAGDTQYF. The CDR3 nucleotides are TGTGCCAGCAGCGGACTAGCTGGAGATACGCAGTATTTT.